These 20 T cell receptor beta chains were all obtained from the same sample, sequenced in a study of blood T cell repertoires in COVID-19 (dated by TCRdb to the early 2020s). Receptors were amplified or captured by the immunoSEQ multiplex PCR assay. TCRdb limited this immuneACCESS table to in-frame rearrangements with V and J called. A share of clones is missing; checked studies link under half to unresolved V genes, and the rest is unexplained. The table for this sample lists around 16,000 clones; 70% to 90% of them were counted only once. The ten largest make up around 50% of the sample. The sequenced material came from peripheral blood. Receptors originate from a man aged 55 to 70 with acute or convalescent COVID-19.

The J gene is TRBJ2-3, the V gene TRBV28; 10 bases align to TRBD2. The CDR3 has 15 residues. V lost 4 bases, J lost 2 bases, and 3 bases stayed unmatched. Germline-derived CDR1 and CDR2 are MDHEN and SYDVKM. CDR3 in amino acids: CASSSLAGDTDTQYF. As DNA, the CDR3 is TGTGCCAGCAGTTCCCTAGCGGGGGACACAGATACGCAGTATTTT.

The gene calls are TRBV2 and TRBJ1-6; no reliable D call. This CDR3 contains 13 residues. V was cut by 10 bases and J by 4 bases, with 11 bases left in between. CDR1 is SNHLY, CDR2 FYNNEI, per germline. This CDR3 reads CATAGEYNSPLHF. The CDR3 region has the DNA TGTGCCACCGCCGGGGAGTATAATTCACCCCTCCACTTT.

The CDR3 loop reads CASSQDRGGSTDTQYF. CDR3 DNA: TGTGCCAGCAGCCAAGATCGGGGAGGGAGCACAGATACGCAGTATTTT. The chain has TRBV14 and TRBJ2-3, with TRBD2 matching 7 bases. V shed 0 bases and J 0 bases; nucleotides not matched to a gene: 3. Germline values: CDR1 SGHDN, CDR2 FVKESK. The CDR3 contains 16 residues.

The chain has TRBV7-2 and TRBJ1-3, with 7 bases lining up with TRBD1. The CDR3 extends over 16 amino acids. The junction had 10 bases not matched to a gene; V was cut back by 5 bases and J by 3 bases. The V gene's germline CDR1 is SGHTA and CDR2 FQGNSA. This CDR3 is CASSPGPTGFGNTIYF. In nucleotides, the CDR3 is TGTGCCAGCAGCCCCGGCCCGACAGGGTTTGGAAACACCATATATTTT.

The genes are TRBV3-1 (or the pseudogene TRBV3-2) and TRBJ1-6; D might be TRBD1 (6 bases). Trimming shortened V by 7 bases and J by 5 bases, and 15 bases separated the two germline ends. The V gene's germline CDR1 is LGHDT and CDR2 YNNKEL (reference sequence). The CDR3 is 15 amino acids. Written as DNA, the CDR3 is TGTGCCAGCAAGTGGGGGCCTACACATAATTCACCCCTCCACTTT. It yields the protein CASKWGPTHNSPLHF.

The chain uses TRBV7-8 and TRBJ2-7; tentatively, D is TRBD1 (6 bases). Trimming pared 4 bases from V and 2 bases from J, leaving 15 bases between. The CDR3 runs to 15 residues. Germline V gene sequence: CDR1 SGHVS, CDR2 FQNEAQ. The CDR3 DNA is TGTGCCAGCAGCTACCAGGGACAAATGCCCTACGAGCAGTACTTC. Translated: CASSYQGQMPYEQYF.

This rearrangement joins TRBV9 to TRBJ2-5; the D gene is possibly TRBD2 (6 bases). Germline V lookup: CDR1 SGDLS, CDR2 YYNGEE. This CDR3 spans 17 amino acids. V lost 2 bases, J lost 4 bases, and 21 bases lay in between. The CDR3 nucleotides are TGTGCCAGCAGCGTTCTCTCCGGTGGAGGGTTTCTAGAGACCCAGTACTTC. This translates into CASSVLSGGGFLETQYF.

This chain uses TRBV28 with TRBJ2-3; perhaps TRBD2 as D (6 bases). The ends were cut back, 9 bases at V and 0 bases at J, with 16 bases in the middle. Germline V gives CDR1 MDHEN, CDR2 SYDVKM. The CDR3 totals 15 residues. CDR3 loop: CASIIGGLSTDTQYF. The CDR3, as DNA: TGTGCCAGTATAATCGGGGGTCTGAGCACAGATACGCAGTATTTT.

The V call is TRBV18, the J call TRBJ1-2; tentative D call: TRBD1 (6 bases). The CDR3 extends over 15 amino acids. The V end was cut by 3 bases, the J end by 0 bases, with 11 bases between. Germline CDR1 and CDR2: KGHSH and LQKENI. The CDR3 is CASSPDRDANYGYTF. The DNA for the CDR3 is TGTGCCAGCTCACCGGACAGAGACGCTAACTATGGCTACACCTTC.

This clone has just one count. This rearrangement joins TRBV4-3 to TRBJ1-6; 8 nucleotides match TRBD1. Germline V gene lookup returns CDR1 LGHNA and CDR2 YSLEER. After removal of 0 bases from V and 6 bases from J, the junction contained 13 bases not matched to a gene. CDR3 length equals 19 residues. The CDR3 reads CASSQELRTGTTFNSPLHF. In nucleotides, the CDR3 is TGCGCCAGCAGCCAAGAATTAAGGACAGGGACTACCTTTAATTCACCCCTCCACTTT.

The DNA for the CDR3 is TGTGCCAGCAGTGGAAGGCAGGGTAATGAAAAACTGTTTTTT. Amino acids: CASSGRQGNEKLFF. The V gene is TRBV2, the J gene TRBJ1-4, with a weak D call TRBD1 (5 bases). V was pared by 4 bases and J by 4 bases, with 10 bases between. The CDR3 runs 14 residues. CDR1 SNHLY and CDR2 FYNNEI come from the germline V gene.

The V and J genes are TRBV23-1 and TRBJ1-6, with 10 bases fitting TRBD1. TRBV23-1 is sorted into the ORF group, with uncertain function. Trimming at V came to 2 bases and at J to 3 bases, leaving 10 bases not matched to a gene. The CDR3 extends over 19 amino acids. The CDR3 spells CASSQARDRGVFYNSPLHF. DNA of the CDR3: TGCGCCAGCAGTCAAGCGCGGGACAGGGGAGTGTTCTATAATTCACCCCTCCACTTT.

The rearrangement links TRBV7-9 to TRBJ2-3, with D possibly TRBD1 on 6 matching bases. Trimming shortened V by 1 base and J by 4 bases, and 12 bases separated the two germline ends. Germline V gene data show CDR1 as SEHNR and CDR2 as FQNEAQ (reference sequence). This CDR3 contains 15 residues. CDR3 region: CASSLGRAGADTQYF. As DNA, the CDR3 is TGTGCCAGCAGCTTAGGAAGGGCAGGGGCAGATACGCAGTATTTT.

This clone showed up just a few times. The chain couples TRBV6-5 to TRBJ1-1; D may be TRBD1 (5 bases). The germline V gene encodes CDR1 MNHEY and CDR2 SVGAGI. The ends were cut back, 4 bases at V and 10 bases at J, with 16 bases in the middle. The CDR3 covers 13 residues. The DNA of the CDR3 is TGTGCCAGCAGTTCCGGTCGGGGGAATGGAGCTTTCTTT. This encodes CASSSGRGNGAFF.

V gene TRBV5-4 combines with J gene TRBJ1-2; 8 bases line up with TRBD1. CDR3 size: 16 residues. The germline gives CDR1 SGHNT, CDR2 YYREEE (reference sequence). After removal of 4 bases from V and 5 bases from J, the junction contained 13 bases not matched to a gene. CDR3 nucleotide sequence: TGTGCCAGCAGCCCAGGTGGGACAGGCTTTGGGTATGGCTACACCTTC. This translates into CASSPGGTGFGYGYTF.

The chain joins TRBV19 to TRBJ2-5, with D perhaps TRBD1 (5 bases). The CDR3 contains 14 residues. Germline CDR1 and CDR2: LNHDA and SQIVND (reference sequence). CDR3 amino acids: CATKDSWNQETQYF. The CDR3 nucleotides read TGTGCTACTAAAGACAGTTGGAACCAAGAGACCCAGTACTTC.

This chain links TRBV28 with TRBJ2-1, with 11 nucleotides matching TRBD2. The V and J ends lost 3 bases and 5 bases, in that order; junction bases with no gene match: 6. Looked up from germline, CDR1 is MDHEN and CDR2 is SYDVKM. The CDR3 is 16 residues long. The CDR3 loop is CASSLPLAGGHNEQFF. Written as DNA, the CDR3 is TGTGCCAGCAGTTTGCCGCTAGCGGGAGGACACAATGAGCAGTTCTTC.

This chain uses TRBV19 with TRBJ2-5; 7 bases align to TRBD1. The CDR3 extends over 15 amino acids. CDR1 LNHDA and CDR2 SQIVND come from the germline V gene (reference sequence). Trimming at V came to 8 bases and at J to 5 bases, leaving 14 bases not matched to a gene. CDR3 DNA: TGTGCCAGTCGGATGGGGGACAGATCGTCGGAGACCCAGTACTTC. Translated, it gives CASRMGDRSSETQYF.

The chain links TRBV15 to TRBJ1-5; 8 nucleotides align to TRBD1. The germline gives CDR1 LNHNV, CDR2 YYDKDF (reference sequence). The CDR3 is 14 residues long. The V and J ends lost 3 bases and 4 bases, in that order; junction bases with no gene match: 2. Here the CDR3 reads CATSRDRENQPQHF. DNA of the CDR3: TGTGCCACCAGCAGGGACAGGGAAAATCAGCCCCAGCATTTT.

The CDR3 spells CAWGQGILTEAFF. DNA of the CDR3: TGTGCCTGGGGACAGGGGATATTGACTGAAGCTTTCTTT. V usage is TRBV30 and J usage is TRBJ1-1; TRBD1 agrees at 9 bases. V was clipped by 5 bases and J by 5 bases; unmatched bases: 6. Germline assignment: CDR1 GTSNPN and CDR2 SVGIG (reference sequence). This CDR3 comprises 13 residues.